The next 31 T cell receptor beta chains were all read from a single sample in a study of beta chain features in type 1 diabetes. Isolated RNA was reverse transcribed in full, so expressed TCRB transcripts were sequenced. TCRdb's copy holds only in-frame clones and misses some; the assay was immunoSEQ multiplex PCR. The sample includes about 470,000 clones, about 30% of them seen just once. The material sequenced was naive CD4+ T cells from blood. The receptors come from a man younger than 35 in good health.

Regarding this clone: One junction end does not reproduce the germline sequence, and a read error may be involved. The V and J genes are TRBV28 and TRBJ2-1; D call uncertain. The CDR3 totals 14 residues. CDR1 is MDHEN and CDR2 is SYDVKM in the germline V gene. In DNA form, the CDR3 reads TGTGCCAGCACTTTACGGGCTAGCTACAATGAGCAGTTCTTC. The encoded protein is CASTLRASYNEQFF. The entire variable domain, with the rest obtained from reference TRBV28 and TRBJ2-1, is as follows: DVKVTQSSRYLVKRTGEKVFLECVQDMDHENMFWYRQDPGLGLRLIYFSYDVKMKEKGDIPEGYSVSREKKERFSLILESASTNQTSMYLCASTLRASYNEQFFGPGTRLTVL.

This clone was counted between two and nine times. The V gene is TRBV5-1, the J gene TRBJ1-2; TRBD1 aligns across 9 bases. Germline V gives CDR1 SGHRS, CDR2 YFSETQ. J was trimmed by 8 bases and V by 3 bases; bases with no gene match: 2. The CDR3 covers 12 residues. This chain's CDR3 is CASSWTGAGYTF. CDR3 sequence (DNA): TGCGCCAGCAGCTGGACAGGGGCGGGCTACACCTTC. The full variable domain, with the rest looked up from reference TRBV5-1 and TRBJ1-2, is KAGVTQTPRYLIKTRGQQVTLSCSPISGHRSVSWYQQTPGQGLQFLFEYFSETQRNKGNFPGRFSGRQFSNSRSEMNVSTLELGDSALYLCASSWTGAGYTFGSGTRLTVV.

The sample holds a few counts of this clone. The chain couples TRBV7-2 to TRBJ2-1; possibly TRBD2 for D (6 bases). CDR1 is SGHTA and CDR2 is FQGNSA in the germline V gene. The CDR3 totals 13 residues. V gave up 5 bases and J gave up 7 bases, with 12 bases separating them. The CDR3: CASSQQSGNEQFF. DNA for the CDR3: TGTGCCAGCAGCCAACAAAGCGGGAATGAGCAGTTCTTC.

This chain uses TRBV7-9 with TRBJ2-7; 8 nucleotides match TRBD2. V was clipped by 4 bases and J by 5 bases; unmatched bases: 16. Germline V gene data show CDR1 as SEHNR and CDR2 as FQNEAQ (reference sequence). The CDR3 loop spans 17 amino acids. CDR3 amino acids: CASSSPGGGRLADEQYF. In nucleotides, the CDR3 is TGTGCCAGCAGCTCCCCGGGGGGCGGGAGGCTCGCGGACGAGCAGTACTTC.

This clone showed up just a few times. The genes are TRBV2 and TRBJ2-3; 11 nucleotides align to TRBD2. The CDR3 totals 15 residues. V trimming: 8 bases; J trimming: 4 bases; junction bases outside the gene matches: 8. Germline CDR1 SNHLY, CDR2 FYNNEI. In DNA, the CDR3 is TGTGCCAGCGGACTGACTAGCGGGAAGGCAGATACGCAGTATTTT. Protein: CASGLTSGKADTQYF.

The chain combines TRBV4-2 with TRBJ2-5; TRBD2 might be the D (6 bases). Germline lookup yields CDR1 LGHNA and CDR2 YNFKEQ. V dropped 0 bases and J dropped 5 bases, with 10 bases sitting between them. The CDR3 is 14 residues long. CDR3 sequence reads: CASSQDWTKETQYF. The CDR3 DNA is TGTGCCAGCAGCCAAGATTGGACTAAGGAGACCCAGTACTTC.

The rearrangement uses TRBV29-1 and TRBJ1-4; D is perhaps TRBD1 (6 bases). This CDR3 spans 13 amino acids. The germline V and J ends were trimmed by 3 bases and 7 bases, with 12 bases remaining between them. Germline CDR1 and CDR2: SQVTM and ANQGSEA. For the CDR3, the DNA is TGCAGCGTTGATGCAGGGGTAGGTGAAAAACTGTTTTTT. Translation gives CSVDAGVGEKLFF.

The CDR3 coding sequence is TGTGCCATCAGTGAGTCGGGCGGAACCTACAATGAGCAGTTCTTC. Its protein is CAISESGGTYNEQFF. The chain couples TRBV10-3 to TRBJ2-1, with D hard to call. Germline CDR1 and CDR2: ENHRY and SYGVKD. V shed 0 bases and J shed 2 bases, with 8 bases lying between them. The CDR3 runs to 15 residues.

This clone was counted a single time. The V call is TRBV12-5, the J call TRBJ2-1; D ambiguous. Trimming pared 0 bases from V and 8 bases from J, leaving 8 bases between. Germline assignment: CDR1 LGHNT and CDR2 FRNRAP. There are 13 residues in the CDR3. CDR3 bases: TGTGCTAGTGGTTTGGTACCGGCGGATGAGCAGTTCTTC. Its protein product is CASGLVPADEQFF.

This chain joins TRBV11-2 and TRBJ2-3; TRBD2 is a possible D gene (6 bases). The CDR3 consists of 17 residues. Trimming shortened V by 2 bases and J by 0 bases, and 15 bases separated the two germline ends. Germline assignment: CDR1 SGHAT and CDR2 FQNNGV. CDR3 nucleotides: TGTGCCAGCAGCTTACTGGCGGGAAGCCCCAGCACAGATACGCAGTATTTT. This translates into CASSLLAGSPSTDTQYF.

The chain is built from TRBV28 and TRBJ2-4; 12 nucleotides line up with TRBD2. V gave up 3 bases and J gave up 6 bases; unmatched junction bases: 6. The CDR3 contains 16 residues. The V gene's germline CDR1 is MDHEN and CDR2 SYDVKM. The CDR3, as DNA: TGTGCCAGCAGTTTTCTAGCGGGAGGGGATGGAAACATTCAGTACTTC. This codes for CASSFLAGGDGNIQYF.

This chain uses TRBV10-3 with TRBJ2-7; 8 nucleotides match TRBD1. This CDR3 spans 15 amino acids. CDR1 is ENHRY, CDR2 SYGVKD, per germline. The ends lost 6 bases at V and 2 bases at J; junction bases unmatched: 9. CDR3 protein: CAISAGQAFTYEQYF. The CDR3 DNA reads TGTGCCATCAGCGCGGGACAGGCGTTTACCTACGAGCAGTACTTC.

This clone was found once. The genes are TRBV29-1 and TRBJ2-3, with a tentative D call TRBD2 (6 bases). The CDR3 contains 13 residues. The germline V gene encodes CDR1 SQVTM and CDR2 ANQGSEA. The germline V and J ends were trimmed by 6 bases and 1 base, with 11 bases remaining between them. The CDR3 sequence is CSVGGAGTDTQYF. Written as DNA, the CDR3 is TGCAGCGTCGGGGGTGCTGGCACAGATACGCAGTATTTT.

This clone has just one count. This CDR3 is also generated by other DNA sequences in the sample. V and J are TRBV20-1 and TRBJ2-7, with unresolved D. This CDR3 is built from 11 residues. V gave up 2 bases and J gave up 1 base, with 3 bases separating them. CDR1 is DFQATT, CDR2 SNEGSKA, per germline (reference sequence). The CDR3: CSARLSYEQYF. The CDR3, as DNA: TGCAGTGCTAGACTATCCTACGAGCAGTACTTC.

CDR3 nucleotide sequence: TGCGCCAGCAGCTTGAGGGACCTTTCGACCACAGATACGCAGTATTTT. It is translated as CASSLRDLSTTDTQYF. V usage is TRBV5-1 and J usage is TRBJ2-3, with D possibly called TRBD1 or TRBD2 (5 bases each). CDR3 length equals 16 residues. Germline CDR1 SGHRS, CDR2 YFSETQ. V was shortened by 1 base and J by 2 bases, with 14 bases between the two germline ends.

This clone was observed a handful of times. CDR3 nucleotides: TGTGCCAGCAGCCAAGGTGGTGGCGGGGAGACCCAGTACTTC. Residues: CASSQGGGGETQYF. This chain links TRBV4-2 with TRBJ2-5; tentative D call: TRBD2 (5 bases). This CDR3 contains 14 residues. Deletions cut 1 base from V and 5 bases from J, with 11 bases between. Germline assignment: CDR1 LGHNA and CDR2 YNFKEQ.

The J gene is TRBJ2-5, the V gene TRBV6-1; D unclear. Trimming cost V 2 bases and J 2 bases, with 12 bases left between them. Germline CDR1 reads MNHNS; CDR2 reads SASEGT. This CDR3 region has 15 residues. Here the CDR3 DNA reads TGTGCCAGCAGTGAAAGCCGTGCGCGACAAGAGACCCAGTACTTC. Translating it yields CASSESRARQETQYF.

The sample holds a few counts of this clone. The chain has TRBV15 and TRBJ2-7, with 9 bases matching TRBD1. Germline-derived CDR1 and CDR2 are LNHNV and YYDKDF (reference sequence). J was trimmed by 2 bases and V by 0 bases; bases with no gene match: 2. This CDR3 is built from 15 residues. In DNA, the CDR3 is TGTGCCACCAGCAGAGAGGACAGGGGAACCTACGAGCAGTACTTC. Its translation: CATSREDRGTYEQYF.

In its sample, this clone was seen a few times. This chain uses TRBV7-2 with TRBJ1-2, with D hard to call. The V gene's germline CDR1 is SGHTA and CDR2 FQGNSA. V dropped 6 bases and J dropped 4 bases, with 12 bases sitting between them. The CDR3 runs 13 residues. The CDR3 reads CASSPQRTYGYTF. The CDR3 nucleotides read TGTGCCAGCAGTCCCCAGCGAACCTATGGCTACACCTTC.

This rearrangement joins TRBV20-1 to TRBJ2-1; D not certain. The CDR3 sequence is 11 residues long. Germline-derived CDR1 and CDR2 are DFQATT and SNEGSKA (reference sequence). V shed 7 bases and J shed 9 bases, with 13 bases lying between them. In DNA form, the CDR3 reads TGCAGTGTCAGGAATTATGGTGAGCAGTTCTTC. As protein: CSVRNYGEQFF.

The J gene is TRBJ1-5, the V gene TRBV4-1, with D possibly being TRBD1 (5 bases). Per the germline V gene, CDR1 is MGHRA and CDR2 is YSYEKL. The V and J ends lost 0 bases and 7 bases respectively, with 10 bases between them. This CDR3 contains 14 residues. CDR3 in DNA: TGCGCCAGCAGCCAAGAGGGGGTCGGGCAGCCCCAGCATTTT. Translated: CASSQEGVGQPQHF.

This clone has just a few counts. V gene TRBV7-2 combines with J gene TRBJ2-3; D might be TRBD2 (6 bases). With 6 bases removed from V and 0 bases from J, the gap between germline ends came to 13 bases. The germline gives CDR1 SGHTA, CDR2 FQGNSA. The CDR3 is 15 residues long. CDR3 residues: CASRQSGTSTDTQYF. CDR3 nucleotides: TGTGCCAGCAGGCAGTCCGGGACTAGCACAGATACGCAGTATTTT.

This clone has only a few counts. Other DNA variants within this sample encode the same CDR3. The V and J genes are TRBV29-1 and TRBJ2-3, with 7 bases matching TRBD1. The CDR3 contains 12 residues. With V trimmed by 4 bases and J by 4 bases, 2 bases remained unmatched. Per the germline V gene, CDR1 is SQVTM and CDR2 is ANQGSEA. CDR3 in amino acids: CSVAQGADTQYF. The CDR3 nucleotides are TGCAGCGTTGCTCAGGGGGCAGATACGCAGTATTTT.

This clone was counted a few times. This chain links TRBV7-2 with TRBJ2-1, with TRBD2 matching 10 bases. CDR1 and CDR2 (germline): SGHTA, FQGNSA. Trimming took 10 bases from V and 6 from J; bases not matched to a gene: 12. This CDR3 has 15 residues. The CDR3 sequence: CATRALAGVTNEQFF. The DNA of the CDR3 is TGTGCCACCAGAGCGCTAGCGGGGGTAACCAATGAGCAGTTCTTC.

This clone came up a few times. The chain joins TRBV30 to TRBJ1-1; a weak D match, TRBD1 (5 bases). Germline CDR1 and CDR2: GTSNPN and SVGIG (reference sequence). This CDR3 spans 13 amino acids. The V gene lost 3 bases and the J gene lost 0 bases, with 8 bases spanning the gap. In DNA, the CDR3 is TGTGCCTGGAGCGTGGACATGAACACTGAAGCTTTCTTT. Translating gives CAWSVDMNTEAFF.

There are a few counts of this clone. The chain has TRBV2 and TRBJ2-7; 10 bases align to TRBD2. Germline-derived CDR1 and CDR2 are SNHLY and FYNNEI. CDR3 length: 13 amino acids. Losses at the gene ends were 7 bases for V and 7 bases for J; bases not matched to a gene: 7. CDR3 region: CASNDLAGVEQYF. CDR3 bases: TGTGCCAGCAATGATCTAGCGGGAGTTGAGCAGTACTTC.

This chain uses TRBV30 with TRBJ1-1; 8 nucleotides align to TRBD1. The CDR3 contains 13 residues. Trimming at V came to 3 bases and at J to 4 bases, leaving 4 bases not matched to a gene. Germline values: CDR1 GTSNPN, CDR2 SVGIG (reference sequence). The CDR3 coding sequence is TGTGCCTGGAGAGACAGGGGTATCACTGAAGCTTTCTTT. This encodes CAWRDRGITEAFF.

V usage is TRBV2 and J usage is TRBJ2-5; 10 nucleotides match TRBD2. V was clipped by 5 bases and J by 5 bases; unmatched bases: 2. Per the germline V gene, CDR1 is SNHLY and CDR2 is FYNNEI. This CDR3 has 13 amino acids. CDR3 DNA: TGTGCCAGCAGTCCGGGACTAGCGGAGACCCAGTACTTC. This sequence encodes CASSPGLAETQYF. The whole variable domain, filled in from reference TRBV2 and TRBJ2-5, reads EPEVTQTPSHQVTQMGQEVILRCVPISNHLYFYWYRQILGQKVEFLVSFYNNEISEKSEIFDDQFSVERPDGSNFTLKIRSTKLEDSAMYFCASSPGLAETQYFGPGTRLLVL.

This chain joins TRBV30 and TRBJ1-4; D remains ambiguous. V gave up 0 bases and J gave up 10 bases, with 6 bases separating them. Germline CDR1 and CDR2: GTSNPN and SVGIG (reference sequence). The CDR3 runs to 11 residues. The CDR3 protein is CAWSVIGKLFF. In DNA form, the CDR3 reads TGTGCCTGGAGTGTTATAGGAAAACTGTTTTTT.

The V gene is TRBV5-1, the J gene TRBJ2-1, with TRBD1 as a possible D gene (6 bases). Germline loops: CDR1 SGHRS, CDR2 YFSETQ. The germline V and J ends were trimmed by 6 bases and 10 bases, with 11 bases remaining between them. CDR3 length equals 11 residues. CDR3 loop: CASTRRGEQFF. CDR3 in DNA: TGCGCCAGCACCCGAAGGGGGGAGCAGTTCTTC.

CDR3 sequence: CASSPQGAGDQPQHF. Here the CDR3 DNA reads TGTGCCAGCAGTCCCCAGGGGGCAGGGGATCAGCCCCAGCATTTT. V gene TRBV6-5 combines with J gene TRBJ1-5; 8 bases fit TRBD1. V lost 5 bases, J lost 5 bases, and 8 bases stayed unmatched. The CDR3 loop spans 15 amino acids. The germline V gene encodes CDR1 MNHEY and CDR2 SVGAGI.